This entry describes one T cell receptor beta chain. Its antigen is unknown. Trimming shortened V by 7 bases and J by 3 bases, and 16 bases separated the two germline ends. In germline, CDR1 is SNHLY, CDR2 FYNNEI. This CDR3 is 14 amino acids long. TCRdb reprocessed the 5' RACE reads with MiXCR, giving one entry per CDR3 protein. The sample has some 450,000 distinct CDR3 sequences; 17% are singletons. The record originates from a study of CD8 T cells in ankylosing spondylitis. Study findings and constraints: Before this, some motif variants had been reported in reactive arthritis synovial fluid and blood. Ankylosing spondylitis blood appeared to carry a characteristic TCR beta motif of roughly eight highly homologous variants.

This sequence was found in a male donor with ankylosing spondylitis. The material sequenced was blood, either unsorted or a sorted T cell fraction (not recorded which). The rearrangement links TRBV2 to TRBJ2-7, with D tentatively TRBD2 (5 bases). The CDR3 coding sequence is TGTGCCAGCACCCCTAGGAGGCAGGACTACGAGCAGTACTTC. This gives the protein CASTPRRQDYEQYF.